This is a list of T cell receptor beta chains from one sample in a study of T cells expressing NK-cell markers. TCRdb reanalyzed the 5' RACE reads, giving one entry per CDR3 protein sequence and no DNA. This sample's table has some 190,000 distinct CDR3 sequences. The sequenced sample consisted of blood T cells: a sorted CD56 or NKG2C T cell subset, CD4+ or CD8+ T cells, or bulk PBMC T cells (not recorded which). Source of these receptors: a man aged 18-75 years in good health. CDR3s include the opening cysteine and the closing phenylalanine or tryptophan.

J: TRBJ2-2
length: 14
V: TRBV2
CDR3: CASSPRQGGGELFF

J: TRBJ1-6
length: 16
V: TRBV2
CDR3: CASRKDTSSYNSPLHF

J: TRBJ2-1
length: 16
V: TRBV28
CDR3: CASSFPRSGGSNEQFF

J: TRBJ1-1
length: 14
V: TRBV27
CDR3: CASPSDSRDPEAFF

J: TRBJ2-1
length: 19
V: TRBV11-2
CDR3: CASSLDRAGPFGSYNEQFF

J: TRBJ1-5
length: 14
V: TRBV24-1
CDR3: CATRTGMRNQPQHF

J: TRBJ2-2
length: 13
V: TRBV14
CDR3: CASSQVIPGELFF

J: TRBJ1-2
length: 17
V: TRBV5-6
CDR3: CASSLEWGRGFGYGYTF

J: TRBJ1-5
length: 15
V: TRBV6-5
CDR3: CASSSGELGNQPQHF

J: TRBJ1-4
length: 14
V: TRBV6-1
CDR3: CASRHGTDIEKLFF

J: TRBJ2-1
length: 18
V: TRBV12-5
CDR3: CASGLSGDRGGPYNEQFF

J: TRBJ1-2
length: 14
V: TRBV13
CDR3: CASSSRDRVYGYTF

J: TRBJ2-3
length: 16
V: TRBV7-9
CDR3: CASSFLSGTSTDTQYF

J: TRBJ1-1
length: 14
V: TRBV12-3/TRBV12-4
CDR3: CASTYGEMNTEAFF

J: TRBJ1-2
length: 13
V: TRBV28
CDR3: CASSHNPLGGYTF

J: TRBJ2-7
length: 12
V: TRBV5-1
CDR3: CASTDSSYEQYF

J: TRBJ1-5
length: 15
V: TRBV9
CDR3: CASSATGGSRQPQHF

J: TRBJ1-6
length: 14
V: TRBV9
CDR3: CASSVEGELTPLHF

J: TRBJ2-2
length: 17
V: TRBV9
CDR3: CASSEIFGQGGTGELFF

J: TRBJ2-1
length: 13
V: TRBV7-7
CDR3: CASSFDSGSEQFF

J: TRBJ2-2
length: 16
V: TRBV5-1
CDR3: CASSFNRARATGELFF

J: TRBJ2-1
length: 15
V: TRBV11-2
CDR3: CASSLRDSSYNEQFF

J: TRBJ2-1
length: 15
V: TRBV19
CDR3: CASSILLAGVHEQFF

J: TRBJ1-6
length: 15
V: TRBV7-9
CDR3: CASSLNGEKNSPLHF

J: TRBJ1-6
length: 16
V: TRBV6-5
CDR3: CASSYTGQAYNSPLHF

J: TRBJ1-1
length: 13
V: TRBV2
CDR3: CASDRGGDTEAFF

J: TRBJ2-1
length: 16
V: TRBV7-9
CDR3: CASSAPTSGARNEQFF

J: TRBJ2-2
length: 17
V: TRBV15
CDR3: CATSSASGGKGNGELFF

J: TRBJ2-1
length: 12
V: TRBV12-3/TRBV12-4
CDR3: CASSNSYNEQFF

J: TRBJ2-5
length: 15
V: TRBV6-1
CDR3: CASSPAYGGGETQYF

J: TRBJ2-2
length: 14
V: TRBV2
CDR3: CASSQDRGTGELFF

J: TRBJ1-5
length: 15
V: TRBV28
CDR3: CASTGFRTSFEAQHF